This T cell receptor beta chain is from a study of T cell repertoires in cytomegalovirus infection. Notes on the study in general: HLA-C-restricted TCR beta clonotypes specific for CMV led the ex vivo response.

TCRdb re-derived calls from the reads in MiXCR, one entry per CDR3 protein. The sample lists hundreds of thousands of distinct CDR3 sequences; more than 30% were seen once. Trimming pared 0 bases from V and 6 bases from J, leaving 11 bases between. This CDR3 spans 14 amino acids. The germline gives CDR1 LGHNA, CDR2 YSLEER. For this clonotype: The antigen is not known.

The V gene is TRBV4-3, the J gene TRBJ1-2; D might be TRBD1 (5 bases). The source was cultured PBMCs, collected from culture after CMV antigen stimulation. The source of this sequence is a human donor in good health (CMV status not recorded). Some clones in this sample may be carry-over from other donors' samples. Here the CDR3 DNA reads TGCGCCAGCAGCCAAGAAGGGGCAGGGAATGGCTACACCTTC. Its protein product is CASSQEGAGNGYTF.